These 30 T cell receptor beta chains were all obtained from the same sample, sequenced in a study of blood T cell repertoires in COVID-19. TCRdb's table, derived via immunoSEQ multiplex PCR, lists solely in-frame clones and lacks some. The sample includes 68,000 or so clones, roughly nine tenths of them seen just once. The specimen sequenced was peripheral blood. These receptors were taken from a man aged 50-59 years with active COVID-19.

The chain carries TRBV7-8 and TRBJ2-3, with D possibly being TRBD2 (6 bases). The germline gives CDR1 SGHVS, CDR2 FQNEAQ. The CDR3 contains 16 residues. V lost 5 bases and J lost 0, with 15 bases in between. The CDR3 spells CASSLRAGQSTDTQYF. The CDR3, as DNA: TGTGCCAGCAGCCTGCGTGCGGGGCAGAGCACAGATACGCAGTATTTT.

This clone appeared a single time. The chain couples TRBV6-1 to TRBJ1-3; D not resolved. Trimming took 2 bases from V and 0 from J, leaving 11 bases between them. From germline, CDR1 is MNHNS and CDR2 SASEGT. The CDR3 runs to 16 residues. The CDR3 region has the DNA TGTGCCAGCAGTGAATCGGATTCAGGCTCTGGAAACACCATATATTTT. Amino acids: CASSESDSGSGNTIYF.

V is TRBV27 and J is TRBJ1-2, with D unresolved. The CDR3 extends over 18 amino acids. Germline values: CDR1 MNHEY, CDR2 SMNVEV (reference sequence). V lost 6 bases to trimming and J lost 3 bases, with 26 bases between them. The CDR3 nucleotides are TGTGCCAGCAGCAGTACCTCGTTGTTTCGGGTCCCTGACTATGGCTACACCTTC. Protein product: CASSSTSLFRVPDYGYTF.

The chain uses TRBV11-2 and TRBJ2-7, with 8 bases lining up with TRBD1. The germline V gene encodes CDR1 SGHAT and CDR2 FQNNGV. The CDR3 has 14 residues. V dropped 5 bases and J dropped 6; count of bases not matched to a gene: 9. CDR3 sequence reads: CASSLGQGLSEQYF. In nucleotides, the CDR3 is TGTGCCAGCAGCCTCGGACAGGGACTGTCCGAGCAGTACTTC.

This chain joins TRBV7-9 and TRBJ2-1; D uncertain. V lost 6 bases, J lost 2 bases, and 26 bases lay in between. Germline CDR1 reads SEHNR; CDR2 reads FQNEAQ (reference sequence). The CDR3 contains 19 residues. CDR3 loop: CASRIPPGFTGVTYNEQFF. CDR3 sequence (DNA): TGTGCCAGCAGGATCCCCCCCGGGTTCACTGGTGTGACCTACAATGAGCAGTTCTTC.

CDR3 residues: CASSLGGQSEQFF. The CDR3 DNA reads TGTGCCAGCAGTTTGGGGGGGCAGAGTGAGCAGTTCTTC. This rearrangement joins TRBV12-3 or TRBV12-4 to TRBJ2-1; perhaps TRBD2 as D (7 bases). The CDR3 runs 13 residues. V lost 3 bases, J lost 9 bases, and 12 bases lay in between.

V usage is TRBV6-2 or TRBV6-3 and J usage is TRBJ1-1; 7 bases line up with TRBD1. This CDR3 has 16 residues. The germline gives CDR1 MNHEY, CDR2 SVGEGT. Trimming took 3 bases from V and 2 from J; bases not matched to a gene: 9. The CDR3, as DNA: TGTGCCAGCAGTTATGACAGGGTCAAACCAAACACTGAAGCTTTCTTT. It encodes CASSYDRVKPNTEAFF.

V is TRBV7-3 and J is TRBJ2-1; 10 nucleotides match TRBD1. The V gene's germline CDR1 is SGHTA and CDR2 FQGTGA. This CDR3 comprises 14 residues. V lost 4 bases, J lost 7 bases, and 4 bases stayed unmatched. The CDR3 loop reads CASSSDRGKNEQFF. The CDR3 bases are TGTGCCAGCAGCTCGGACAGGGGGAAAAATGAGCAGTTCTTC.

The rearrangement links TRBV19 to TRBJ1-2; weak D call: TRBD1 (5 bases). Trimming pared 3 bases from V and 4 bases from J, leaving 15 bases between. CDR3 length equals 15 residues. Germline lookup yields CDR1 LNHDA and CDR2 SQIVND (reference sequence). CDR3 loop: CASSMLGDFGYGYTF. The CDR3 DNA sequence: TGTGCCAGTAGTATGCTGGGGGACTTTGGCTATGGCTACACCTTC.

CDR3 residues: CASSSGTGSTNYGYTF. CDR3 nucleotides: TGTGCCAGCAGCTCCGGGACAGGCAGCACTAACTATGGCTACACCTTC. V and J are TRBV7-2 and TRBJ1-2, with TRBD1 matching over 8 bases. Losses at the gene ends were 4 bases for V and 0 bases for J; bases not matched to a gene: 7. The CDR3 is 16 residues long. CDR1 is SGHTA, CDR2 FQGNSA, per germline.

This chain links TRBV6-5 with TRBJ2-7, with TRBD1 as a possible D gene (6 bases). Germline V gene sequence: CDR1 MNHEY, CDR2 SVGAGI. This CDR3 contains 14 residues. V shed 7 bases and J shed 2 bases, with 15 bases lying between them. CDR3 nucleotide sequence: TGTGCCAGCACCCTGGCAGGGGCTACCTACGAGCAGTACTTC. Translation gives CASTLAGATYEQYF.

This sequence joins TRBV5-6 and TRBJ2-1; TRBD1 might be the D (6 bases). V gave up 2 bases and J gave up 14 bases, with 11 bases separating them. From germline, CDR1 is SGHDT and CDR2 YYEEEE. The CDR3 is 11 residues long. In nucleotides, the CDR3 is TGTGCCAGCAGCTTATGGGACATGAAGTTCTTC. Translation: CASSLWDMKFF.

The genes are TRBV2 and TRBJ2-5, with D perhaps matching TRBD1 (6 bases). CDR3 length: 16 amino acids. Germline V gives CDR1 SNHLY, CDR2 FYNNEI. With 6 bases removed from V and 2 bases from J, the gap between germline ends came to 19 bases. The CDR3 coding sequence is TGTGCCAGCAGCGTTCAATTCGGACAGTATCAAGAGACCCAGTACTTC. It specifies CASSVQFGQYQETQYF.

The chain recombines TRBV6-5 with TRBJ1-2; 8 nucleotides match TRBD1. CDR1 and CDR2 from the germline V gene are MNHEY and SVGAGI. Trimming cost V 4 bases and J 0 bases; bases outside gene matches: 4. The CDR3 extends over 15 amino acids. CDR3 region: CASSSRDRPNYGYTF. CDR3 in DNA: TGTGCCAGCAGTTCCCGGGACAGGCCTAACTATGGCTACACCTTC.

The genes are TRBV5-1 and TRBJ1-4; no clear D. The V gene lost 4 bases and the J gene lost 3 bases, with 16 bases spanning the gap. The CDR3 runs 16 residues. The germline V gene has CDR1 SGHRS and CDR2 YFSETQ. CDR3 sequence (DNA): TGCGCCAGCAGCGCGGAGGTAGGGCAGGCTAATGAAAAACTGTTTTTT. Its protein product is CASSAEVGQANEKLFF.

The gene calls are TRBV7-2 and TRBJ2-5; TRBD1 aligns across 9 bases. The germline V gene has CDR1 SGHTA and CDR2 FQGNSA. The V gene end was trimmed by 3 bases and the J gene end by 5 bases; junction bases not matched to a gene: 4. The CDR3 runs to 14 residues. This CDR3 is CASSLGTGFETQYF. The DNA for the CDR3 is TGTGCCAGCAGCTTGGGGACAGGGTTTGAGACCCAGTACTTC.

The chain has TRBV7-8 and TRBJ2-1, with TRBD1 as a possible D gene (6 bases). The V gene's germline CDR1 is SGHVS and CDR2 FQNEAQ. V was pared by 5 bases and J by 7 bases, with 18 bases between. CDR3 length equals 15 residues. In DNA, the CDR3 is TGTGCCAGCAGCATACAGGGTCCCCTGGGGAATGAGCAGTTCTTC. This gives the protein CASSIQGPLGNEQFF.

The chain has TRBV5-4 and TRBJ2-5, with D perhaps TRBD1 (6 bases). Germline V gene sequence: CDR1 SGHNT, CDR2 YYREEE (reference sequence). V lost 2 bases to trimming and J lost 7 bases, with 18 bases between them. The CDR3 extends over 15 amino acids. CDR3 sequence: CASSFGGSVGATQYF. The DNA of the CDR3 is TGTGCCAGCAGCTTTGGGGGCTCGGTCGGGGCGACCCAGTACTTC.

This chain uses TRBV4-2 with TRBJ1-6; TRBD1 might be the D (5 bases). CDR1 LGHNA and CDR2 YNFKEQ come from the germline V gene. The V gene lost 8 bases and the J gene lost 13 bases, with 21 bases spanning the gap. The CDR3 is made up of 14 amino acids. CDR3 loop: CASRPGGSSGPLHF. CDR3 coding DNA: TGTGCCAGCCGCCCGGGGGGGTCCTCGGGTCCCCTCCACTTT.

This rearrangement joins TRBV11-2 to TRBJ1-3; D is unresolved. Trimming removed 0 bases from V and 7 bases from J, with 13 bases in between. Germline V gene lookup returns CDR1 SGHAT and CDR2 FQNNGV. This CDR3 comprises 15 residues. This chain's CDR3 is CASSLDLHSLNTIYF. The DNA for the CDR3 is TGTGCCAGCAGCTTAGATCTTCACAGCCTGAACACCATATATTTT.

J is TRBJ1-1 and V is TRBV25-1; 7 positions match TRBD1. The CDR3 has 13 amino acids. The germline V gene encodes CDR1 MGHDK and CDR2 SYGVNS. V lost 10 bases and J lost 0; bases outside the gene matches: 5. CDR3 nucleotides: TGTGCCACTTCCAGGGGGATGAACACTGAAGCTTTCTTT. Its translation is CATSRGMNTEAFF.

The rearrangement joins TRBV2 to TRBJ2-2, with 11 nucleotides matching TRBD1. Trimming removed 8 bases from V and 4 bases from J; junction bases left unmatched: 9. This CDR3 region has 16 residues. Germline V gene data show CDR1 as SNHLY and CDR2 as FYNNEI. The DNA of the CDR3 is TGTGCCAGCTGTGGACAGGGGGCGGGAATCACCGGGGAGCTGTTTTTT. The encoded protein is CASCGQGAGITGELFF. Full variable domain (outside the CDR3, taken from reference TRBV2 and TRBJ2-2): EPEVTQTPSHQVTQMGQEVILRCVPISNHLYFYWYRQILGQKVEFLVSFYNNEISEKSEIFDDQFSVERPDGSNFTLKIRSTKLEDSAMYFCASCGQGAGITGELFFGEGSRLTVL.

Only a few counts were recorded for this clone. The gene calls are TRBV6-5 and TRBJ2-7, with unresolved D. Germline V lookup: CDR1 MNHEY, CDR2 SVGAGI. CDR3 length: 12 amino acids. The V and J ends lost 5 bases and 2 bases respectively, with 7 bases between them. CDR3 in DNA: TGTGCCAGCAGTCAGAACGCCTACGAGCAGTACTTC. As protein: CASSQNAYEQYF.

The chain combines TRBV4-3 with TRBJ2-3; TRBD2 aligns across 12 bases. The junction had 6 bases not matched to a gene; V was cut back by 4 bases and J by 4 bases. CDR3 length: 16 amino acids. Germline CDR1 LGHNA, CDR2 YSLEER. The DNA for the CDR3 is TGCGCCAGCAGCCCTCTAGCGGGGGGGCTGTCAGATACGCAGTATTTT. Protein: CASSPLAGGLSDTQYF.

This chain links TRBV6-1 with TRBJ1-6; weak D call: TRBD1 (6 bases). V dropped 2 bases and J dropped 14 bases, with 22 bases sitting between them. This CDR3 spans 16 amino acids. CDR1 MNHNS and CDR2 SASEGT come from the germline V gene. The CDR3 loop is CASSERFDRQAITLHF. As DNA, the CDR3 is TGTGCCAGCAGTGAAAGGTTTGACAGGCAAGCTATCACCCTCCACTTT.

There are a few counts of this clone. CDR3 sequence: CAISHTSGGAQETQYF. In nucleotides, the CDR3 is TGTGCCATCAGTCATACTAGCGGGGGAGCCCAAGAGACCCAGTACTTC. This chain uses TRBV10-3 with TRBJ2-5, with 11 bases matching TRBD2. The V gene end was trimmed by 5 bases and the J gene end by 1 base; junction bases not matched to a gene: 6. CDR3 size: 16 residues. Germline V CDR1 and CDR2: ENHRY, SYGVKD.

The chain carries TRBV2 and TRBJ2-7, with TRBD1 matching 8 bases. Trimming took 5 bases from V and 1 from J; bases not matched to a gene: 10. The germline V gene has CDR1 SNHLY and CDR2 FYNNEI. The CDR3 is made up of 16 amino acids. The CDR3 sequence: CASSSQSGTGSYEQYF. The DNA for the CDR3 is TGTGCCAGCAGTTCTCAGAGTGGGACAGGATCCTACGAGCAGTACTTC. Complete variable domain (other parts from reference TRBV2 and TRBJ2-7): EPEVTQTPSHQVTQMGQEVILRCVPISNHLYFYWYRQILGQKVEFLVSFYNNEISEKSEIFDDQFSVERPDGSNFTLKIRSTKLEDSAMYFCASSSQSGTGSYEQYFGPGTRLTVT.

This clone was observed once. J is TRBJ1-1 and V is TRBV15; TRBD1 agrees at 8 bases. The ends lost 1 base at V and 3 bases at J; junction bases unmatched: 4. CDR3 size: 15 residues. Germline V gene data show CDR1 as LNHNV and CDR2 as YYDKDF (reference sequence). The CDR3 spells CATSRGTGQYTEAFF. In nucleotides, the CDR3 is TGTGCCACCAGCAGAGGGACAGGGCAGTACACTGAAGCTTTCTTT.

The CDR3 loop reads CASRQGTGYGYTF. CDR3 nucleotides: TGTGCCAGCAGGCAAGGGACAGGCTATGGCTACACCTTC. The chain couples TRBV28 to TRBJ1-2; 8 bases line up with TRBD1. The germline CDR1 and CDR2 sequences are MDHEN and SYDVKM. J was trimmed by 4 bases and V by 6 bases; bases with no gene match: 4. This CDR3 comprises 13 residues.

Only one count was recorded for this clone. This sequence joins TRBV15 and TRBJ2-7, with 8 bases lining up with TRBD1. The CDR3 has 17 amino acids. CDR1 and CDR2 (germline): LNHNV, YYDKDF (reference sequence). The junction had 12 bases not matched to a gene; V was cut back by 0 bases and J by 5 bases. The CDR3 DNA follows: TGTGCCACCAGCAGAGAGTCCCAGGACAGGGAATGCAACGAGCAGTACTTC. Translation: CATSRESQDRECNEQYF.